A selection of T cell receptor beta chains follows, all from one sample in a study of blood T cell repertoires in COVID-19. Profiled with immunoSEQ multiplex PCR; TCRdb holds only in-frame clones, not every one. The table shows about 210,000 clones, with 75% to 90% occurring only once. The sequencing input was peripheral blood. These receptors were taken from a man aged 40-49 years with acute or convalescent COVID-19. Each CDR3 is given without its conserved first and last residue. A D gene is named only where the DNA matches it firmly. The size of a clone is reported for some rows only, either as once, few or many, or as a class for expanded clones.

j_call,v_call,d_call,clone_size,cdr3_aa
TRBJ2-2,TRBV16,NA,NA,ASSQAPDNPNTGELF
TRBJ1-2,TRBV4-1,NA,few,ASSHYPSRGANYGYT
TRBJ2-3,TRBV5-4,TRBD2,NA,ASSWAGTSGTDTQY
TRBJ2-7,TRBV5-6,NA,NA,ASKWTDSYEQY
TRBJ1-1,TRBV7-9,NA,NA,ASRGGGHMNTEAF
TRBJ2-5,TRBV5-6,TRBD1,NA,ASSLVGRGLETQY
TRBJ2-6,TRBV7-3,NA,NA,ASSLPPTGGANVLT
TRBJ2-7,TRBV6-5,TRBD1,NA,ASSREVTGAYEQY
TRBJ2-3,TRBV6-1,NA,NA,ASSEVGTPGPVD
TRBJ1-5,TRBV5-1,NA,NA,ASSLDGGNQPQH
TRBJ1-5,TRBV5-1,TRBD1,NA,ASSYLTGGVSQPQH
TRBJ2-7,TRBV5-1,TRBD2,NA,ASSLLTSGGAREQY
TRBJ1-6,TRBV3-1/TRBV3-2,TRBD1,NA,ASSHGTGESPLH
TRBJ2-5,TRBV10-3,NA,once,AISRQSQETQY
TRBJ1-6,TRBV19,TRBD1,NA,ASSITGTGNSPLH
TRBJ2-3,TRBV5-1,TRBD2,NA,ASSSGLAADTQY
TRBJ2-5,TRBV30,TRBD2,NA,ASASLKLAGGWETQY
TRBJ2-3,TRBV6-5,NA,NA,ASRQRGSTDTQY
TRBJ1-3,TRBV18,NA,NA,ASSLQGSGNTIY
TRBJ2-7,TRBV6-1,TRBD2,NA,ASSARVSGSWGIYEQY
TRBJ1-1,TRBV11-1,NA,NA,ASSLAGTSTEAF
TRBJ1-1,TRBV27,TRBD1,NA,ASSSGQGAMGTEAF
TRBJ1-6,TRBV10-3,TRBD1,NA,AISPDRGSNSPLH
TRBJ2-7,TRBV10-2,NA,NA,ASSRRGDLYEQY
TRBJ2-7,TRBV19,NA,few,ASTLGGLDEQY
TRBJ1-5,TRBV10-1,NA,NA,ASSEPPPGNNQPQH
TRBJ2-6,TRBV19,NA,NA,ASSPQNSGANVLT